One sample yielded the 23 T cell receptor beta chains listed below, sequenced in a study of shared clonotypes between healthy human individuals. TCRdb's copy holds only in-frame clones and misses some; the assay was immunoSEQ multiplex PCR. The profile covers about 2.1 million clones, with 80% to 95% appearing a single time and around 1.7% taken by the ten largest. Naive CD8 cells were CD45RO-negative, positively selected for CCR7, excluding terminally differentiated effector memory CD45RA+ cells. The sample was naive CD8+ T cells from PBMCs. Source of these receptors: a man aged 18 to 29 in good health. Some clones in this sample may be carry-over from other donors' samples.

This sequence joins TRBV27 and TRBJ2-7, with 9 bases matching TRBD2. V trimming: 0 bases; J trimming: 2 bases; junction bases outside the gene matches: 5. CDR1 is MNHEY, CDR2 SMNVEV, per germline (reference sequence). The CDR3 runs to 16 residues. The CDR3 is CASSLSAGGKTYEQYF. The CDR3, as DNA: TGTGCCAGCAGTTTATCGGCGGGGGGGAAGACCTACGAGCAGTACTTC.

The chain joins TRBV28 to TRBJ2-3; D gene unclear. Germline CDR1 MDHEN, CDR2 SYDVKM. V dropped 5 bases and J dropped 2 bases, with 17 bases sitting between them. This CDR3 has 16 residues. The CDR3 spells CASSQLAWGNTDTQYF. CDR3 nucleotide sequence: TGTGCCAGCAGTCAGCTGGCCTGGGGAAACACAGATACGCAGTATTTT.

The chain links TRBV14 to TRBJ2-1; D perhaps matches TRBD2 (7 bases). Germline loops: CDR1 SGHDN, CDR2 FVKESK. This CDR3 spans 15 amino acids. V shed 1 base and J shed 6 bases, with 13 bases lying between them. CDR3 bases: TGTGCCAGCAGCCAAGTCGGGGGGCACCTCAATGAGCAGTTCTTC. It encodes CASSQVGGHLNEQFF.

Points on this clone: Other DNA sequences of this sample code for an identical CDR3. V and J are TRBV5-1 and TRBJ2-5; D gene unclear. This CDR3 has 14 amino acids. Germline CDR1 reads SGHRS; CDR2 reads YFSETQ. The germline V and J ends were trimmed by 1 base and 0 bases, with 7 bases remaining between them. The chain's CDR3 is CASSLWSYQETQYF. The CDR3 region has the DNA TGCGCCAGCAGCTTGTGGTCCTACCAAGAGACCCAGTACTTC.

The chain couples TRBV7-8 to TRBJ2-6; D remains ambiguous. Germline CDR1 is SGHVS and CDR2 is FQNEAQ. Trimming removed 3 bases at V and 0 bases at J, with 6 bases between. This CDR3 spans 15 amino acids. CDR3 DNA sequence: TGTGCCAGCAGCTTTCCCAGCTCTGGGGCCAACGTCCTGACTTTC. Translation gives CASSFPSSGANVLTF. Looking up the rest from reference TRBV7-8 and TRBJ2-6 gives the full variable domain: GAGVSQSPRYKVAKRGQDVALRCDPISGHVSLFWYQQALGQGPEFLTYFQNEAQLDKSGLPSDRFFAERPEGSVSTLKIQRTQQEDSAVYLCASSFPSSGANVLTFGAGSRLTVL.

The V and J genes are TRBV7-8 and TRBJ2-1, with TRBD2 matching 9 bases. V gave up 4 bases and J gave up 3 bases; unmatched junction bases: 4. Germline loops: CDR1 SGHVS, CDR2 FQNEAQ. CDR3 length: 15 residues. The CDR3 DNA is TGTGCCAGCAGCTCCGGACTAGCGTTCTACAATGAGCAGTTCTTC. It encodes CASSSGLAFYNEQFF. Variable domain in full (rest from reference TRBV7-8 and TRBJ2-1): GAGVSQSPRYKVAKRGQDVALRCDPISGHVSLFWYQQALGQGPEFLTYFQNEAQLDKSGLPSDRFFAERPEGSVSTLKIQRTQQEDSAVYLCASSSGLAFYNEQFFGPGTRLTVL.

CDR3 residues: CASKTGGKPQHF. The CDR3 nucleotides read TGTGCCAGCAAGACAGGGGGAAAGCCCCAGCATTTT. The rearrangement joins TRBV27 to TRBJ1-5, with 9 bases aligning to TRBD1. Germline trimming cut 7 bases from V and 8 bases from J; bases unmatched to any gene: 3. Per germline, CDR1 MNHEY and CDR2 SMNVEV (reference sequence). The CDR3 length is 12 residues.

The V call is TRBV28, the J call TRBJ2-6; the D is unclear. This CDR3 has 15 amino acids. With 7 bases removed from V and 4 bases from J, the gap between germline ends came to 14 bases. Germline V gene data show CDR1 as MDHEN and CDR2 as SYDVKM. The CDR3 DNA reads TGTGCCAGCACTTGGACCCCCTCAGGGGCCAACGTCCTGACTTTC. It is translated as CASTWTPSGANVLTF.

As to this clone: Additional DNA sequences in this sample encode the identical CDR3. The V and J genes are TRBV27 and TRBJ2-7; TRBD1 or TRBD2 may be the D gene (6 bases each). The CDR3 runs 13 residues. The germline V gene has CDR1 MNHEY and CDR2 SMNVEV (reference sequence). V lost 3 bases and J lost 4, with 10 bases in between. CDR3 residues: CASSFRGGYEQYF. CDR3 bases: TGTGCCAGCAGTTTCCGAGGGGGGTACGAGCAGTACTTC.

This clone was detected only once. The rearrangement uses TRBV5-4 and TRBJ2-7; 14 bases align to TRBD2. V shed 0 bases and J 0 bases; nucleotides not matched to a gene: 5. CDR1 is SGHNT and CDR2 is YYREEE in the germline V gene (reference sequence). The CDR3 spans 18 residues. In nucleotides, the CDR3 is TGTGCCAGCAGCTTGGGCCCGGGACTAGCGGGAGACTCCTACGAGCAGTACTTC. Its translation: CASSLGPGLAGDSYEQYF. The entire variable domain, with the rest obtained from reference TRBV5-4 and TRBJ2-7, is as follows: ETGVTQSPTHLIKTRGQQVTLRCSSQSGHNTVSWYQQALGQGPQFIFQYYREEENGRGNFPPRFSGLQFPNYSSELNVNALELDDSALYLCASSLGPGLAGDSYEQYFGPGTRLTVT.

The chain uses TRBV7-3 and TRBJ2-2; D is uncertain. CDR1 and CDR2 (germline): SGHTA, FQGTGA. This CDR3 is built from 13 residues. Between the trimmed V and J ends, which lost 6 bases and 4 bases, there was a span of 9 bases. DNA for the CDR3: TGTGCCAGCAGTTTTTCCACCACCGGGGAGCTGTTTTTT. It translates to CASSFSTTGELFF. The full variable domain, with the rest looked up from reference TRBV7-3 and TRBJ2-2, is GAGVSQTPSNKVTEKGKYVELRCDPISGHTALYWYRQSLGQGPEFLIYFQGTGAADDSGLPNDRFFAVRPEGSVSTLKIQRTERGDSAVYLCASSFSTTGELFFGEGSRLTVL.

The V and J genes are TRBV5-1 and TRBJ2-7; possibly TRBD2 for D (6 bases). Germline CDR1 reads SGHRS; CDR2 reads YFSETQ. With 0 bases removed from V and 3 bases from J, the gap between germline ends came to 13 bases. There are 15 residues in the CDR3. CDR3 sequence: CASSLVPGESYEQYF. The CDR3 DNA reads TGCGCCAGCAGCTTGGTCCCGGGGGAGAGCTACGAGCAGTACTTC.

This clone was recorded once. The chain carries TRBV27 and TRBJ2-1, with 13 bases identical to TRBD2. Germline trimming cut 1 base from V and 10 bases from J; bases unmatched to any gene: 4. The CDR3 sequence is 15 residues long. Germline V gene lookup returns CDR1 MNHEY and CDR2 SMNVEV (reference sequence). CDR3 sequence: CASSLLLAGGKEQFF. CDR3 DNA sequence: TGTGCCAGCAGTTTATTACTAGCGGGAGGGAAAGAGCAGTTCTTC.

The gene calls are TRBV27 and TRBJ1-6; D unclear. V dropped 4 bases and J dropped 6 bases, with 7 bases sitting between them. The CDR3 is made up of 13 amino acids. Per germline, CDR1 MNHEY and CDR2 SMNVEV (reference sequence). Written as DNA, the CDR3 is TGTGCCAGCAGTTACATGGCTAATTCACCCCTCCACTTT. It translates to CASSYMANSPLHF.

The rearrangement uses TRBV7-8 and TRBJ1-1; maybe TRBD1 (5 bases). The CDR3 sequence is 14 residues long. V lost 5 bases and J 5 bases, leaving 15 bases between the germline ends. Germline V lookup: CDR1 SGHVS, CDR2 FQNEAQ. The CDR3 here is CASSPPQGRTEAFF. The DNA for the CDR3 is TGTGCCAGCAGCCCACCCCAGGGTCGGACTGAAGCTTTCTTT.

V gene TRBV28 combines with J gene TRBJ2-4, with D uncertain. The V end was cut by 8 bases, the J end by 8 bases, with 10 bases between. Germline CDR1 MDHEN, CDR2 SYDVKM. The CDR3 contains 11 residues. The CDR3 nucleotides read TGTGCCAGCGGATCGTGGGACATTCAGTACTTC. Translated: CASGSWDIQYF.

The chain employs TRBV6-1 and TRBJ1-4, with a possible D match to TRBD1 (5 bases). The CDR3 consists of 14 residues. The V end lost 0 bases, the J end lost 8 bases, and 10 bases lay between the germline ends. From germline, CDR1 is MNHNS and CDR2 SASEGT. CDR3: CASSEARVREKLFF. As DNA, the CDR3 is TGTGCCAGCAGTGAAGCCAGGGTTCGCGAAAAACTGTTTTTT.

CDR3 sequence: CASSSGLAGFTDTQYF. CDR3 in DNA: TGCGCCAGCAGCTCCGGGCTAGCGGGATTCACAGATACGCAGTATTTT. J is TRBJ2-3 and V is TRBV4-3; 9 bases agree with TRBD2. With 5 bases clipped from V and 2 bases from J, the junction kept 8 bases outside the gene matches. Germline assignment: CDR1 LGHNA and CDR2 YSLEER. The CDR3 runs to 16 residues.

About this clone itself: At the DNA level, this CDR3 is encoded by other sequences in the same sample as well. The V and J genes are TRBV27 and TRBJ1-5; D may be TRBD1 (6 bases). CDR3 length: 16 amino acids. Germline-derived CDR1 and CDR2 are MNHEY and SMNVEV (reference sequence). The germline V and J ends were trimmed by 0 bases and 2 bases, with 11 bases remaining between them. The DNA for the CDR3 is TGTGCCAGCAGTTTATCAGGGGGTGAGGGCAATCAGCCCCAGCATTTT. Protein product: CASSLSGGEGNQPQHF.

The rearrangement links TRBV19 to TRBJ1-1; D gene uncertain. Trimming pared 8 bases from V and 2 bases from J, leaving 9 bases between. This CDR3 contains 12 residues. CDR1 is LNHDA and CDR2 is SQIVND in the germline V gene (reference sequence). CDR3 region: CASWEPNTEAFF. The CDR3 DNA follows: TGTGCCAGTTGGGAGCCTAACACTGAAGCTTTCTTT. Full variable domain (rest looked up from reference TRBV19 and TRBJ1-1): DGGITQSPKYLFRKEGQNVTLSCEQNLNHDAMYWYRQDPGQGLRLIYYSQIVNDFQKGDIAEGYSVSREKKESFPLTVTSAQKNPTAFYLCASWEPNTEAFFGQGTRLTVV.

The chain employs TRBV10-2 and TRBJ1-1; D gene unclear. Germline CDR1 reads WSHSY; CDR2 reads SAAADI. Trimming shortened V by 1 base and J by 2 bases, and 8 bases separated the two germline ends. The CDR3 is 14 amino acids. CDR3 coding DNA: TGCGCCAGCAGTGAGTGGTCCATTAACACTGAAGCTTTCTTT. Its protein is CASSEWSINTEAFF.

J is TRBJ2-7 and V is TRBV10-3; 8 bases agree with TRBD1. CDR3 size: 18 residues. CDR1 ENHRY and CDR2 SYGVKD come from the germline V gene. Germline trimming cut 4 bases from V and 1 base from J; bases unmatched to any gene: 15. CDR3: CAISGSKSDRAFSYEQYF. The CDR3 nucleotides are TGTGCCATCAGTGGTTCTAAATCGGACAGGGCGTTTTCCTACGAGCAGTACTTC.

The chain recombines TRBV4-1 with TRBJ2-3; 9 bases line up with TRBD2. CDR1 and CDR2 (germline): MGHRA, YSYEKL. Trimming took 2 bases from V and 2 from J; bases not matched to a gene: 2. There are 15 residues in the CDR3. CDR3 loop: CASSQTSGFTDTQYF. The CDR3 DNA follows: TGCGCCAGCAGCCAAACTAGCGGGTTCACAGATACGCAGTATTTT.